The present T cell receptor (beta chain) was sequenced within a study of blood T cells in healthy people across ages. Study summary: The template switching approach captured approximately one barcoded beta molecule for every two T cells.

Primed by a sample-barcoded 5' primer and a J-beta primer mix, a second PCR proceeded for 7 to 11 cycles. A tag from a template-switch adaptor with 12 random nucleotides marked each cDNA molecule. Each CDR3 protein is one row after TCRdb ran MiXCR on the 5' RACE reads. The sample consists of roughly 1 million distinct CDR3 sequences, under 30% of them appearing once. CDR3 length equals 14 residues. CDR1 and CDR2 (germline): SGDLS, YYNGEE. Of note for this clonotype: The junction and the germline gene differ at one end; a read error may be behind it.

The sample also formed part of further work on T cells of mothers and their children.

The receptor's source is a girl aged 2 to 10 in good health. Sequenced input: blood. The gene calls are TRBV9 and TRBJ2-7, with TRBD1 matching 7 bases. For the CDR3, the DNA is TGTGTCAGCAGCCCAACGGGACAGTACTACGAGCAGTACTTC. Translation: CVSSPTGQYYEQYF.